These 29 T cell receptor beta chains originate from one sample sequenced in a study of blood T cell repertoires in COVID-19. Some clones are missing from TCRdb's copy, which holds only in-frame ones; the method was immunoSEQ multiplex PCR. Among about 73,000 clones listed, over 65% were seen once. Material: peripheral blood. These receptors were obtained from a woman aged 55-70 years with acute or convalescent COVID-19.

This chain links TRBV7-8 with TRBJ2-6, with D hard to call. The V and J ends lost 5 bases and 0 bases respectively, with 17 bases between them. The germline V gene has CDR1 SGHVS and CDR2 FQNEAQ. The CDR3 is 18 residues long. This chain's CDR3 is CASSTRPVGLSGANVLTF. CDR3 coding DNA: TGTGCCAGCAGCACCCGTCCCGTGGGCCTCTCTGGGGCCAACGTCCTGACTTTC.

Here the CDR3 reads CASSPGLMNTEAFF. The CDR3 nucleotides are TGTGCCAGCAGCCCGGGACTTATGAACACTGAAGCTTTCTTT. J is TRBJ1-1 and V is TRBV11-2; tentative D call: TRBD1 (5 bases). This CDR3 region has 14 residues. CDR1 is SGHAT, CDR2 FQNNGV, per germline. The germline V and J ends were trimmed by 5 bases and 0 bases, with 10 bases remaining between them.

This clone has a single count. The chain employs TRBV28 and TRBJ1-5; no clear D. Germline loops: CDR1 MDHEN, CDR2 SYDVKM. Deletions cut 5 bases from V and 5 bases from J, with 16 bases between. This CDR3 comprises 15 residues. The CDR3 loop reads CASSRGGVPYQPQHF. As DNA, the CDR3 is TGTGCCAGCAGTCGGGGAGGTGTCCCGTATCAGCCCCAGCATTTT.

This clone appeared a few times. CDR3 DNA: TGTGCCAGCAGCCCCGGTCCGCGGGAGGGGGGGACCAAAAACATTCAGTACTTC. This translates into CASSPGPREGGTKNIQYF. J is TRBJ2-4 and V is TRBV11-2, with 9 bases identical to TRBD2. CDR1 is SGHAT and CDR2 is FQNNGV in the germline V gene. This CDR3 is built from 18 residues. Germline trimming cut 5 bases from V and 2 bases from J; bases unmatched to any gene: 13.

The genes are TRBV5-4 and TRBJ1-2; D gene ambiguous. From germline, CDR1 is SGHNT and CDR2 YYREEE (reference sequence). With 2 bases removed from V and 6 bases from J, the gap between germline ends came to 14 bases. CDR3 size: 14 residues. CDR3 in amino acids: CASSFPRGRDGYTF. The CDR3 DNA reads TGTGCCAGCAGCTTTCCGCGCGGGCGCGATGGCTACACCTTC. Combining the CDR3 with reference TRBV5-4 and TRBJ1-2 gives the whole variable domain ETGVTQSPTHLIKTRGQQVTLRCSSQSGHNTVSWYQQALGQGPQFIFQYYREEENGRGNFPPRFSGLQFPNYSSELNVNALELDDSALYLCASSFPRGRDGYTFGSGTRLTVV.

V and J are TRBV20-1 and TRBJ1-2, with D hard to call. Germline V gene sequence: CDR1 DFQATT, CDR2 SNEGSKA (reference sequence). Trimming pared 3 bases from V and 6 bases from J, leaving 8 bases between. The CDR3 runs 11 residues. DNA of the CDR3: TGCAGTGCTAGGTCCGGGAATGGCTACACCTTC. Its protein product is CSARSGNGYTF.

For the CDR3, the DNA is TGTGCCAGCAGTGAGCTATCCAGGGTGGATCAGCCCCAGCATTTT. It is translated as CASSELSRVDQPQHF. The J gene is TRBJ1-5, the V gene TRBV6-1, with D tentatively TRBD1 (5 bases). Germline loops: CDR1 MNHNS, CDR2 SASEGT. CDR3 length equals 15 residues. V shed 3 bases and J shed 5 bases, with 14 bases lying between them.

The chain is built from TRBV7-6 and TRBJ2-5; TRBD2 aligns across 7 bases. The J segment lost 2 bases and the V segment lost 1 base, leaving 16 bases of the junction unmatched. There are 19 residues in the CDR3. Germline V gives CDR1 SGHVS, CDR2 FNYEAQ. The CDR3 reads CASSLEVAGFSSLQETQYF. The CDR3 nucleotides are TGTGCCAGCAGCTTAGAGGTAGCGGGCTTCTCTTCGCTACAAGAGACCCAGTACTTC.

The chain links TRBV7-8 to TRBJ2-2; TRBD1 matches 9 bases. The CDR3 is 16 amino acids. Trimming removed 0 bases from V and 7 bases from J; junction bases left unmatched: 6. Germline loops: CDR1 SGHVS, CDR2 FQNEAQ. The CDR3 DNA sequence: TGTGCCAGCAGCTTAGCGGCGGGACAGGGAAACGGGGAGCTGTTTTTT. It codes for CASSLAAGQGNGELFF. Based on the CDR3 plus reference TRBV7-8 and TRBJ2-2, the full variable domain is GAGVSQSPRYKVAKRGQDVALRCDPISGHVSLFWYQQALGQGPEFLTYFQNEAQLDKSGLPSDRFFAERPEGSVSTLKIQRTQQEDSAVYLCASSLAAGQGNGELFFGEGSRLTVL.

The rearrangement joins TRBV30 to TRBJ2-5; TRBD1 aligns across 7 bases. V gave up 8 bases and J gave up 5 bases; unmatched junction bases: 11. CDR1 is GTSNPN, CDR2 SVGIG, per germline (reference sequence). CDR3 length equals 13 residues. In DNA, the CDR3 is TGTGCCGGCAGGGGGAATTTATGGGAGACCCAGTACTTC. It encodes CAGRGNLWETQYF.

The J gene is TRBJ1-1, the V gene TRBV5-1; D gene ambiguous. The CDR3 length is 14 residues. Trimming stripped 6 bases from V and 1 base from J, with 13 bases between. CDR1 is SGHRS and CDR2 is YFSETQ in the germline V gene. The CDR3 nucleotides read TGCGCCAGCACCCTTGGTCCAGGGAACACTGAAGCTTTCTTT. Protein: CASTLGPGNTEAFF.

The V call is TRBV6-6, the J call TRBJ1-5; D is perhaps TRBD1 (5 bases). Germline CDR1 is MNHNY and CDR2 is SVGAGI (reference sequence). Trimming took 5 bases from V and 10 from J, leaving 9 bases between them. CDR3 length: 11 amino acids. The CDR3 loop is CASSTGGPQHF. The CDR3 DNA reads as TGTGCCAGCAGTACAGGTGGACCCCAGCATTTT.

The gene calls are TRBV5-4 and TRBJ2-5; 9 bases are a match to TRBD2. Germline V gene data show CDR1 as SGHNT and CDR2 as YYREEE (reference sequence). J was trimmed by 5 bases and V by 0 bases; bases with no gene match: 11. The CDR3 runs to 17 residues. The CDR3 DNA is TGTGCCAGCAGCTTGGCCCGGTGGCTAGCGGGAAGGGAGACCCAGTACTTC. Amino acid sequence: CASSLARWLAGRETQYF.

The CDR3: CASSAGTGQAQHF. CDR3 coding DNA: TGTGCCAGCAGCGCCGGGACAGGGCAAGCCCAGCATTTT. The V and J genes are TRBV2 and TRBJ1-5; the match to TRBD1 covers 9 bases. The J segment lost 11 bases and the V segment lost 6 bases, leaving 8 bases of the junction unmatched. This CDR3 spans 13 amino acids. Germline lookup yields CDR1 SNHLY and CDR2 FYNNEI.

The chain carries TRBV9 and TRBJ2-3, with 15 bases lining up with TRBD2. Trimming removed 5 bases from V and 1 base from J; junction bases left unmatched: 2. This CDR3 is 16 amino acids long. Germline loops: CDR1 SGDLS, CDR2 YYNGEE. CDR3 in amino acids: CASSGLAGGRTDTQYF. The CDR3 DNA follows: TGTGCCAGCAGTGGACTAGCGGGGGGGCGCACAGATACGCAGTATTTT.

This clone has only one observation. The chain couples TRBV29-1 to TRBJ1-6; no definite D call. Germline CDR1 is SQVTM and CDR2 is ANQGSEA. V shed 7 bases and J shed 9 bases, with 13 bases lying between them. The CDR3 spans 12 residues. The CDR3 region is CSAGNIGSPLHF. The CDR3 nucleotides are TGCAGCGCGGGTAATATCGGTTCACCCCTCCACTTT.

CDR3 loop: CASSTRTPGGQGSTDTQYF. The DNA of the CDR3 is TGTGCCAGCAGCACTAGAACGCCCGGGGGACAGGGTAGCACAGATACGCAGTATTTT. The chain employs TRBV21-1 and TRBJ2-3; the table's D call TRBD1 went unverified against the DNA. TRBV21-1 is labeled a pseudogene. The CDR3 runs to 19 residues.

This rearrangement joins TRBV12-3 or TRBV12-4 to TRBJ1-1; 9 nucleotides line up with TRBD1. The ends lost 5 bases at V and 5 bases at J; junction bases unmatched: 3. The CDR3 spans 13 residues. The CDR3 loop reads CASSPGTGTEAFF. CDR3 DNA: TGTGCCAGCAGTCCCGGGACAGGGACTGAAGCTTTCTTT.

V usage is TRBV29-1 and J usage is TRBJ1-5, with 9 bases identical to TRBD1. With V trimmed by 6 bases and J by 1 base, 4 bases remained unmatched. The germline V gene encodes CDR1 SQVTM and CDR2 ANQGSEA. This CDR3 spans 14 amino acids. CDR3 in amino acids: CSVGQGTSNQPQHF. In nucleotides, the CDR3 is TGCAGCGTAGGACAGGGGACGAGCAATCAGCCCCAGCATTTT.

V gene TRBV12-3 or TRBV12-4 combines with J gene TRBJ2-7; no definite D call. The length of the CDR3 is 12 residues. V was trimmed by 1 base and J by 3 bases, leaving 4 bases between them. This CDR3 is CASSLDYYEQYF. CDR3 sequence (DNA): TGTGCCAGCAGTTTAGATTACTACGAGCAGTACTTC.

This clone was detected only once. The rearrangement uses TRBV11-2 and TRBJ2-1, with 10 bases that match TRBD2. This CDR3 is 17 amino acids long. Trimming at V came to 0 bases and at J to 9 bases, leaving 11 bases not matched to a gene. Germline CDR1 is SGHAT and CDR2 is FQNNGV. The DNA for the CDR3 is TGTGCCAGCAGCTTAGATCCACCTAGCGGGGGAGGCAGTGAGCAGTTCTTC. It yields the protein CASSLDPPSGGGSEQFF.

The CDR3 reads CASSLWDSTEAFF. The CDR3 DNA follows: TGTGCCAGCAGCTTATGGGACAGCACTGAAGCTTTCTTT. The genes are TRBV5-6 and TRBJ1-1; the match to TRBD1 covers 7 bases. Trimming cost V 2 bases and J 4 bases; bases outside gene matches: 2. The CDR3 is 13 amino acids. Per germline, CDR1 SGHDT and CDR2 YYEEEE.

The chain is built from TRBV25-1 and TRBJ1-2; D gene unclear. The V end lost 2 bases, the J end lost 3 bases, and 7 bases lay between the germline ends. The CDR3 consists of 13 residues. Germline V lookup: CDR1 MGHDK, CDR2 SYGVNS. The CDR3 sequence is CASSETGYYGYTF. The CDR3 DNA reads TGTGCCAGCAGTGAAACCGGGTACTATGGCTACACCTTC.

A few counts support this clone. This chain joins TRBV6-5 and TRBJ2-7; 7 bases are shared with TRBD1. CDR3 length: 14 residues. The junction had 13 bases not matched to a gene; V was cut back by 8 bases and J by 6 bases. Germline CDR1 and CDR2: MNHEY and SVGAGI. The CDR3 DNA is TGTGCCAGCGGGCCCCGGGACAGCTACTCCGAGCAGTACTTC. Translation: CASGPRDSYSEQYF.

V is TRBV6-5 and J is TRBJ1-2; 8 bases map to TRBD1. Per germline, CDR1 MNHEY and CDR2 SVGAGI. After removal of 6 bases from V and 4 bases from J, the junction contained 7 bases not matched to a gene. CDR3 length equals 14 residues. The CDR3 reads CASSLQGTGYGYTF. In DNA form, the CDR3 reads TGTGCCAGCAGCTTACAGGGGACAGGCTATGGCTACACCTTC.

This chain joins TRBV2 and TRBJ2-5; D is undetermined. Germline assignment: CDR1 SNHLY and CDR2 FYNNEI. CDR3 length: 14 residues. The V end was cut by 6 bases, the J end by 6 bases, with 17 bases between. CDR3 in DNA: TGTGCCAGCAGCTACCGGGTGGGTTTTCAGACCCAGTACTTC. Translating it yields CASSYRVGFQTQYF.

The genes are TRBV30 and TRBJ1-2; perhaps TRBD1 as D (5 bases). The CDR3 loop spans 13 amino acids. The V gene's germline CDR1 is GTSNPN and CDR2 SVGIG (reference sequence). V dropped 2 bases and J dropped 3 bases, with 10 bases sitting between them. The CDR3 DNA is TGTGCCTGGAGTAGCGGGACGGACTATGGCTACACCTTC. This codes for CAWSSGTDYGYTF.

A few counts support this clone. The genes are TRBV10-3 and TRBJ2-1, with D maybe TRBD2 (6 bases). Germline assignment: CDR1 ENHRY and CDR2 SYGVKD. The CDR3 runs to 17 residues. V was pared by 0 bases and J by 5 bases, with 17 bases between. CDR3 protein: CAISESLTSHNHNEQFF. The CDR3 region has the DNA TGTGCCATCAGTGAGTCGCTGACTAGTCATAACCACAATGAGCAGTTCTTC.

V gene TRBV11-3 combines with J gene TRBJ1-1; 7 bases line up with TRBD1. The CDR3 is made up of 13 amino acids. Trimming cost V 6 bases and J 3 bases; bases outside gene matches: 4. The germline V gene has CDR1 SGHNT and CDR2 YENEEA. The CDR3 sequence is CASSPTGYTEAFF. CDR3 nucleotide sequence: TGTGCCAGCAGTCCGACAGGGTACACTGAAGCTTTCTTT.